Listed below are T cell receptor beta chains from one sample, sequenced in a study of blood T cell repertoires in COVID-19. Some clones are missing from TCRdb's copy, which holds only in-frame ones; the method was immunoSEQ multiplex PCR. The table has 250,000 to 350,000 clones, roughly 90% seen once. Sequencing was carried out using PBMCs or T cells enriched from blood (not recorded which). Receptor source: a woman in her 50s who had been exposed to COVID-19. Each CDR3 is given with its conserved first and last residue. The D gene is left open where the match is weak. Clone size is stated in some rows and not others, as once, few, many or a class when expanded.

>TRBJ2-3|TRBD2|-|TRBV5-4
TGTGCCAGCAGTACTAGCGGGGGAACAGATACGCAGTATTTT
CASSTSGGTDTQYF
>TRBJ1-3|-|-|TRBV18
TGTGCCAGCTCACCACCCAGTTTATCAGGAAACACCATATATTTT
CASSPPSLSGNTIYF
>TRBJ1-5|TRBD1|once|TRBV4-1
TGCGCCAGCAGCCAAGGGACAGGGGGTCTCAATCAGCCCCAGCATTTT
CASSQGTGGLNQPQHF
>TRBJ2-4|-|-|TRBV30
TGTGCCTGGATTGCCAGAACGAAAAACATTCAGTACTTC
CAWIARTKNIQYF
>TRBJ2-2|-|once|TRBV12-3/TRBV12-4
TGTGCCAGCGGAAGGGCGGGCACCGGGGAGCTGTTTTTT
CASGRAGTGELFF
>TRBJ2-1|-|once|TRBV3-1/TRBV3-2
TGTGCCAGCAGCCCAGTCTTCCGTGGTGAGCAGTTCTTC
CASSPVFRGEQFF
>TRBJ1-3|-|-|TRBV6-1
TGTGCCAGCAGTGATGAGGGTATCACCATATATTTT
CASSDEGITIYF
>TRBJ2-7|TRBD2|-|TRBV3-1/TRBV3-2
TGTGCCAGCAGCCAAGATTTGCTAGCGGGGGGCGGAAAGTACTTC
CASSQDLLAGGGKYF
>TRBJ1-1|-|few|TRBV6-2/TRBV6-3
TGTGCCAGCAGTTCTAGGGGAAGAAGGGCTGAAGCTTTCTTT
CASSSRGRRAEAFF
>TRBJ2-2|-|-|TRBV28
TGTGCCAGCAGTTTCCGGCCCGACAAGAACACCGGGGAGCTGTTTTTT
CASSFRPDKNTGELFF
>TRBJ2-7|-|-|TRBV28
TGTGCCAGCAGTTCCTCAAACCATCGGGGATACGAGCAGTACTTC
CASSSSNHRGYEQYF
>TRBJ1-2|-|-|TRBV7-9
TGTGCCAGCAGCTTAACCGAAATGGGGCCAGGTAAGACTGGCTACACCTTC
CASSLTEMGPGKTGYTF
>TRBJ2-3|TRBD2|-|TRBV23-1
TGCGCCAGCCCTCATAGCGGGGGTATCCCCACAGATACGCAGTATTTT
CASPHSGGIPTDTQYF
>TRBJ2-6|TRBD1|once|TRBV19
TGTGCCAGTAGTATAGGAATGGGGACAGTTACCTCTGGGGCCAACGTCCTGACTTTC
CASSIGMGTVTSGANVLTF
>TRBJ2-3|-|-|TRBV19
TGTGCCAGTAGTGCGGGCGGGGGACATAGCACAGATACGCAGTATTTT
CASSAGGGHSTDTQYF
>TRBJ1-4|TRBD1|-|TRBV7-2
TGTGCCAGCAGGACAGGGTCCGAGTTTAGTGAAAAACTGTTTTTT
CASRTGSEFSEKLFF
>TRBJ2-1|TRBD2|-|TRBV19
TGTGCCAGTAGTTATAGCGGGGGGCATAATGAGCAGTTCTTC
CASSYSGGHNEQFF
>TRBJ2-3|-|-|TRBV5-6
TGTGCCAGCAGCTTGGCCCGGGAGCCCCCAGATACGCAGTATTTT
CASSLAREPPDTQYF
>TRBJ2-6|TRBD1|-|TRBV7-2
TGTGCCAGCAGCGACAGGGCTGGGGCCAACGTCCTGACTTTC
CASSDRAGANVLTF
>TRBJ2-6|-|-|TRBV3-1/TRBV3-2
TGTGCCAGCAGCCCTATCGGTCAAACTACCGGGGCCAACGTCCTGACTTTC
CASSPIGQTTGANVLTF
>TRBJ1-2|TRBD1|-|TRBV5-1
TGCGCCAGCAGCTCAAGACAGGGCCCAAGTAGGGGCTACACCTTC
CASSSRQGPSRGYTF
>TRBJ1-2|-|-|TRBV5-1
TGCGCCAGCAGCCAAACAGCTAACTATGGCTACACCTTC
CASSQTANYGYTF
>TRBJ1-2|-|-|TRBV30
TGTGCCTGGGGTTTGGCTGGCTACACCTTC
CAWGLAGYTF
>TRBJ1-1|-|-|TRBV23-1
TGCGCCAGCAGTCGTCAGGGTCACACTGAAGCTTTCTTT
CASSRQGHTEAFF
>TRBJ2-3|TRBD2|-|TRBV10-3
TGTGCCATCAGTGGAGCGGGGGCGAACACAGATACGCAGTATTTT
CAISGAGANTDTQYF
>TRBJ2-1|-|-|TRBV24-1
TGTGCCACCAGTGACCCGGTCCCCCACAACTCAGGGAATGAGCAGTTCTTC
CATSDPVPHNSGNEQFF
>TRBJ2-4|-|once|TRBV2
TGTGCCAGCAGGGTACCCCCGGGACACCGATCCGGAAACATTCAGTACTTC
CASRVPPGHRSGNIQYF
>TRBJ1-2|TRBD1|-|TRBV7-9
TGTGCCAGCAGCTTAGGGGGACAGGGGCAGGACTATGGCTACACCTTC
CASSLGGQGQDYGYTF
>TRBJ2-4|TRBD1|-|TRBV28
TGTGCCAGCAGCCGGGGACAGTCCAGAAACCTGGCCAAAAACATTCAGTACTTC
CASSRGQSRNLAKNIQYF
>TRBJ1-1|-|-|TRBV2
TGTGCCAGCAGTGCCGGGGGAGCGAACACTGAAGCTTTCTTT
CASSAGGANTEAFF
>TRBJ1-1|-|-|TRBV28
TGTGCCAGCACCACCCGGGGGGCTGGGACGAACACTGAAGCTTTCTTT
CASTTRGAGTNTEAFF
>TRBJ1-6|TRBD1|once|TRBV30
TGTGCCTGGAGTTCGACCCGACAGGGGCGAAATTCACCCCTCCACTTT
CAWSSTRQGRNSPLHF
>TRBJ2-7|-|once|TRBV6-1
TGTGCCAGCAGTGAAGGCGGGATAGGGCTCTACGAGCAGTACTTC
CASSEGGIGLYEQYF
>TRBJ2-7|TRBD2|-|TRBV10-3
TGTGCCATCAGTGACCCCCGGGAGGGTGGCGGTTCCTACGAGCAGTACTTC
CAISDPREGGGSYEQYF
>TRBJ2-1|TRBD2|-|TRBV2
TGTGCCAGCAGTGAAGGGGGACTAGAGGGGAATGAGCAGTTCTTC
CASSEGGLEGNEQFF
>TRBJ2-7|TRBD2|few|TRBV3-1/TRBV3-2
TGTGCCAGCAGCTCGGGGGGTGGTCCCTACGAGCAGTACTTC
CASSSGGGPYEQYF
>TRBJ2-2|TRBD1|-|TRBV5-4
TGTGCCAGCAGCCCTGGACAGGGGTGGACCGGGGAGCTGTTTTTT
CASSPGQGWTGELFF
>TRBJ2-5|-|-|TRBV11-2
TGTGCCAGCAGCTCCAGACTAGACTCAACAGAGACCCAGTACTTC
CASSSRLDSTETQYF
>TRBJ1-2|-|-|TRBV19
TGTGCCAGTAGTATCTGGGGGGACTACACCTTC
CASSIWGDYTF
>TRBJ1-6|TRBD1|-|TRBV6-5
TGTGCCAGCAGTTTCCTACAGGGGGCGAGCAATTCACCCCTCCACTTT
CASSFLQGASNSPLHF
>TRBJ2-7|-|-|TRBV28
TGTGCCAGCAGTTATCTTCGCTGGACAAGCACCTACGAGCAGTACTTC
CASSYLRWTSTYEQYF
>TRBJ2-1|-|once|TRBV7-2
TGTGCCAGCAGCTTAGTGCTGGAGGGTTCGGGCAATGAGCAGTTCTTC
CASSLVLEGSGNEQFF
>TRBJ2-3|TRBD1|few|TRBV7-9
TGTGCCAGCAGCTTAGCGCTCACAGGGGAAGATACGCAGTATTTT
CASSLALTGEDTQYF
>TRBJ1-6|-|-|TRBV5-4
TGTGCCAGCAGCTTGGATAGGGGCTGGTCACCCCTCCACTTT
CASSLDRGWSPLHF